This T cell receptor beta chain is from a study of graft-versus-host responses after intestinal transplantation. Study-wide context: The transplants performed in recipients were multivisceral, liver-intestinal, or isolated intestinal.

Profiling relied on immunoSEQ multiplex PCR, and the TCRdb table lists in-frame clones only, not all of them. The top ten hold roughly 0.5% of the sample, which has about 86,000 clones, 90% to 95% seen once. The CDR3 is made up of 14 amino acids. Germline CDR1 SGDLS, CDR2 YYNGEE. V dropped 4 bases and J dropped 7 bases, with 12 bases sitting between them. With regard to this clone: Its antigen is currently unknown.

The chain uses TRBV9 and TRBJ1-6; D is possibly TRBD1 (5 bases). The sample consisted of unstimulated CD8+ T cells sorted from spleen or lymph node cells, taken before intestinal transplant. This clonotype was sampled from a human donor who received an intestinal transplant. Here the CDR3 reads CASSWAGKNSPLHF. CDR3 nucleotides: TGTGCCAGCAGCTGGGCAGGGAAGAATTCACCCCTCCACTTT.